Listed here are 27 T cell receptor beta chains from one sample, sequenced in a study of shared clonotypes between healthy human individuals. Profiled with immunoSEQ multiplex PCR; TCRdb holds only in-frame clones, not every one. The profile shows approximately 720,000 clones, approximately 75% of them singletons. Sequenced material: memory CD4+ T cells sorted from blood. Subset defined: CD45RA-negative fraction. These receptor sequences come from a woman aged 25-40 years in good health.

This clone was detected a few times. CDR3 protein: CASSDSRVGGPDTQYF. The CDR3 DNA is TGTGCCAGCAGTGACTCAAGGGTTGGCGGTCCAGATACGCAGTATTTT. The chain couples TRBV6-4 to TRBJ2-3; D is unclear. Germline CDR1 reads MRHNA; CDR2 reads SNTAGT. The CDR3 is 16 residues long. V was shortened by 0 bases and J by 4 bases, with 14 bases between the two germline ends.

CDR3 coding DNA: TGTGCCAGCAGCGCCGGCAGCTTCACCGGGGAGCTGTTTTTT. This gives the protein CASSAGSFTGELFF. The chain uses TRBV7-6 and TRBJ2-2; no clear D. Between the trimmed V and J ends, which lost 5 bases and 4 bases, there was a span of 11 bases. The CDR3 totals 14 residues. Germline lookup yields CDR1 SGHVS and CDR2 FNYEAQ.

V and J are TRBV5-1 and TRBJ2-7, with D tentatively TRBD1 (6 bases). The V gene lost 0 bases and the J gene lost 6 bases, with 13 bases spanning the gap. Germline V gene sequence: CDR1 SGHRS, CDR2 YFSETQ. The CDR3 is 14 residues long. The CDR3, as DNA: TGCGCCAGCAGCTTGGGGACAGTTGGAGGCGAGCAGTACTTC. Its translation: CASSLGTVGGEQYF.

V gene TRBV5-6 combines with J gene TRBJ2-7; 10 bases are shared with TRBD1. V lost 2 bases to trimming and J lost 5 bases; unmatched junction nucleotides: 16. The CDR3 contains 18 residues. Per germline, CDR1 SGHDT and CDR2 YYEEEE. The CDR3 DNA reads as TGTGCCAGCAGCTTTTGGTCTCAGGGTGCCGGGACAGGGGACGAGCAGTACTTC. Its protein product is CASSFWSQGAGTGDEQYF.

This chain connects TRBV2 to TRBJ1-4; no definite D call. V lost 2 bases and J 0 bases, leaving 13 bases between the germline ends. The CDR3 covers 17 residues. The V gene's germline CDR1 is SNHLY and CDR2 FYNNEI. CDR3 DNA: TGTGCCAGCAGTGAAACCGGACGGTCTTCAACTAATGAAAAACTGTTTTTT. It yields the protein CASSETGRSSTNEKLFF.

The chain is built from TRBV10-3 and TRBJ2-7, with 10 nucleotides matching TRBD1. Trimming took 10 bases from V and 4 from J; bases not matched to a gene: 10. Germline V CDR1 and CDR2: ENHRY, SYGVKD. There are 14 residues in the CDR3. CDR3: CATRDGTGDYEQYF. The CDR3, as DNA: TGTGCCACCAGGGACGGGACAGGGGATTACGAGCAGTACTTC.

In this sample, this clone turned up a few times. V usage is TRBV5-5 and J usage is TRBJ2-7; 9 nucleotides agree with TRBD1. Germline CDR1 reads SGHKS; CDR2 reads YYEKEE (reference sequence). The CDR3 has 15 amino acids. The junction had 4 bases not matched to a gene; V was cut back by 2 bases and J by 1 base. The CDR3 region is CASSLGTGISYEQYF. CDR3 nucleotides: TGTGCCAGCAGCTTAGGGACAGGGATTTCCTACGAGCAGTACTTC. Full variable domain (missing parts from reference TRBV5-5 and TRBJ2-7): DAGVTQSPTHLIKTRGQQVTLRCSPISGHKSVSWYQQVLGQGPQFIFQYYEKEERGRGNFPDRFSARQFPNYSSELNVNALLLGDSALYLCASSLGTGISYEQYFGPGTRLTVT.

The chain recombines TRBV30 with TRBJ1-3; TRBD1 is a possible D gene (6 bases). The CDR3 length is 13 residues. Per germline, CDR1 GTSNPN and CDR2 SVGIG (reference sequence). Trimming stripped 5 bases from V and 4 bases from J, with 12 bases between. The CDR3 protein is CAWDLGHGNTIYF. The DNA for the CDR3 is TGTGCCTGGGACTTGGGACACGGAAACACCATATATTTT.

The rearrangement links TRBV29-1 to TRBJ1-1; D is undetermined. From germline, CDR1 is SQVTM and CDR2 ANQGSEA. There are 14 residues in the CDR3. Trimming cost V 7 bases and J 6 bases, with 21 bases left between them. The CDR3 here is CSAEVVAFEPEAFF. CDR3 nucleotide sequence: TGCAGCGCTGAGGTGGTCGCCTTTGAGCCTGAAGCTTTCTTT.

This clone was seen only once. V usage is TRBV29-1 and J usage is TRBJ2-1; D may be TRBD1 (5 bases). There are 11 residues in the CDR3. V shed 5 bases and J shed 7 bases, with 9 bases lying between them. Germline V gene data show CDR1 as SQVTM and CDR2 as ANQGSEA. The chain's CDR3 is CSVRRGNEQFF. CDR3 bases: TGCAGCGTTCGTAGGGGAAATGAGCAGTTCTTC.

This chain connects TRBV7-3 to TRBJ2-6, with 9 bases aligning to TRBD2. The J segment lost 2 bases and the V segment lost 2 bases, leaving 7 bases of the junction unmatched. The CDR3 extends over 18 amino acids. CDR1 is SGHTA, CDR2 FQGTGA, per germline. Here the CDR3 DNA reads TGTGCCAGCAGCTTAGTAGGGACTAGCATCACTGGGGCCAACGTCCTGACTTTC. It yields the protein CASSLVGTSITGANVLTF.

The chain couples TRBV15 to TRBJ2-2; TRBD2 is a possible D gene (6 bases). The CDR3 runs to 16 residues. V shed 3 bases and J shed 6 bases, with 17 bases lying between them. Germline assignment: CDR1 LNHNV and CDR2 YYDKDF (reference sequence). The DNA for the CDR3 is TGTGCCACCAGCAGTTCAAGGTACGGGAGCGCCGGGGAGCTGTTTTTT. Translation: CATSSSRYGSAGELFF.

V usage is TRBV6-9 and J usage is TRBJ1-2; no reliable D call. This CDR3 is built from 11 residues. V shed 9 bases and J shed 0 bases, with 5 bases lying between them. CDR1 is MNHGY and CDR2 is SVAAGI in the germline V gene. CDR3 amino acids: CARQTNYGYTF. For the CDR3, the DNA is TGTGCCAGGCAGACTAACTATGGCTACACCTTC.

The chain links TRBV11-2 to TRBJ2-1; D remains ambiguous. Germline CDR1 is SGHAT and CDR2 is FQNNGV. The V gene lost 6 bases and the J gene lost 8 bases, with 11 bases spanning the gap. This CDR3 is built from 12 residues. CDR3 protein: CASSQGYDEQFF. CDR3 DNA: TGTGCCAGCAGTCAAGGTTACGATGAGCAGTTCTTC.

This clone showed up just once. CDR3 bases: TGTGCCAGCAGTGGGTCCGGGACTACCTCCTACGAGCAGTACTTC. This codes for CASSGSGTTSYEQYF. This sequence joins TRBV6-1 and TRBJ2-7; 7 positions match TRBD2. The CDR3 contains 15 residues. Looked up from germline, CDR1 is MNHNS and CDR2 is SASEGT. V was clipped by 4 bases and J by 0 bases; unmatched bases: 6.

The chain joins TRBV27 to TRBJ2-7, with D possibly TRBD2 on 5 matching bases. Germline values: CDR1 MNHEY, CDR2 SMNVEV (reference sequence). V was shortened by 6 bases and J by 1 base, with 13 bases between the two germline ends. The CDR3 sequence is 14 residues long. CDR3 region: CASRRERRSYEQYF. CDR3 nucleotide sequence: TGTGCCAGCAGAAGGGAACGGAGGTCCTACGAGCAGTACTTC.

This clone was found many times. The chain couples TRBV6-5 to TRBJ2-7; the match to TRBD1 covers 8 bases. The CDR3 spans 16 residues. Germline V CDR1 and CDR2: MNHEY, SVGAGI. The trim removed 2 bases at V and 0 bases at J, leaving 6 bases unmatched. CDR3 in DNA: TGTGCCAGCAGTTACACCGGGACAGGAACCTCCTACGAGCAGTACTTC. Translated, it gives CASSYTGTGTSYEQYF.

The rearrangement links TRBV6-5 to TRBJ2-3; 7 bases match TRBD1. CDR1 and CDR2 (germline): MNHEY, SVGAGI. V gave up 6 bases and J gave up 1 base; unmatched junction bases: 7. CDR3 length: 15 amino acids. The CDR3 coding sequence is TGTGCCAGCAGCCGAGGGGGCTTGGGCACAGATACGCAGTATTTT. Translating gives CASSRGGLGTDTQYF.

The chain carries TRBV7-3 and TRBJ1-2; 7 bases line up with TRBD1. The CDR3 is 15 residues long. V was clipped by 2 bases and J by 0 bases; unmatched bases: 3. The germline gives CDR1 SGHTA, CDR2 FQGTGA. CDR3 amino acids: CASSLAGGSNYGYTF. The CDR3 DNA follows: TGTGCCAGCAGCTTAGCAGGGGGGTCTAACTATGGCTACACCTTC. Complete variable domain (other parts from reference TRBV7-3 and TRBJ1-2): GAGVSQTPSNKVTEKGKYVELRCDPISGHTALYWYRQSLGQGPEFLIYFQGTGAADDSGLPNDRFFAVRPEGSVSTLKIQRTERGDSAVYLCASSLAGGSNYGYTFGSGTRLTVV.

This chain uses TRBV30 with TRBJ1-4; tentative D call: TRBD1 (6 bases). Germline CDR1 is GTSNPN and CDR2 is SVGIG (reference sequence). CDR3 size: 16 residues. V was cut by 0 bases and J by 7 bases, with 18 bases left in between. This chain's CDR3 is CAWSVGDRTDSEKLFF. CDR3 nucleotides: TGTGCCTGGAGTGTTGGGGATAGGACGGACAGTGAAAAACTGTTTTTT.

The chain has TRBV10-3 and TRBJ2-1; D unclear. Trimming removed 2 bases at V and 15 bases at J, with 14 bases between. The CDR3 extends over 12 amino acids. Germline V lookup: CDR1 ENHRY, CDR2 SYGVKD. CDR3 amino acids: CAISEEEGPPFF. DNA of the CDR3: TGTGCCATCAGTGAGGAAGAAGGACCCCCGTTCTTC.

The chain couples TRBV29-1 to TRBJ2-5; perhaps TRBD1 as D (5 bases). The end of the DNA is better explained by TRBJ2-7, so the J call may be wrong. The CDR3 contains 11 residues. Germline CDR1 SQVTM, CDR2 ANQGSEA. The chain's CDR3 is CSVQGTYEQYF. The CDR3 nucleotides are TGCAGCGTCCAGGGAACCTACGAGCAGTACTTC.

The genes are TRBV11-2 and TRBJ2-5; 8 bases fit TRBD2. Germline assignment: CDR1 SGHAT and CDR2 FQNNGV. The CDR3 consists of 17 residues. The V gene end was trimmed by 5 bases and the J gene end by 4 bases; junction bases not matched to a gene: 15. In DNA, the CDR3 is TGTGCCAGCAGCATCAAAGGAAAGTTTCTAGCGGGAGAGACCCAGTACTTC. Its translation is CASSIKGKFLAGETQYF. The whole variable domain, filled in from reference TRBV11-2 and TRBJ2-5, reads EAGVAQSPRYKIIEKRQSVAFWCNPISGHATLYWYQQILGQGPKLLIQFQNNGVVDDSQLPKDRFSAERLKGVDSTLKIQPAKLEDSAVYLCASSIKGKFLAGETQYFGPGTRLLVL.

The rearrangement joins TRBV28 to TRBJ1-1; unclear D gene. The CDR3 consists of 16 residues. The germline V gene has CDR1 MDHEN and CDR2 SYDVKM. The V gene lost 6 bases and the J gene lost 1 base, with 18 bases spanning the gap. In DNA form, the CDR3 reads TGTGCCAGCAGCAAGACAAGTTATTGGGGGAACACTGAAGCTTTCTTT. Its protein product is CASSKTSYWGNTEAFF.

The V and J genes are TRBV5-4 and TRBJ2-1; TRBD2 aligns across 11 bases. CDR3 length: 16 residues. Trimming at V came to 3 bases and at J to 1 base, leaving 3 bases not matched to a gene. Germline loops: CDR1 SGHNT, CDR2 YYREEE (reference sequence). CDR3 region: CASSSIAGGSYNEQFF. The CDR3 DNA reads TGTGCCAGCAGCTCCATAGCGGGAGGGTCCTACAATGAGCAGTTCTTC.

The chain uses TRBV27 and TRBJ2-7, with 10 bases lining up with TRBD1. CDR1 is MNHEY and CDR2 is SMNVEV in the germline V gene (reference sequence). The CDR3 covers 15 residues. V lost 2 bases to trimming and J lost 3 bases; unmatched junction nucleotides: 4. CDR3 sequence: CASSLRGTGDYEQYF. CDR3 nucleotide sequence: TGTGCCAGCAGTTTAAGAGGGACAGGGGACTACGAGCAGTACTTC.

The chain has TRBV7-3 and TRBJ2-1; the D gene is possibly TRBD2 (5 bases). The CDR3 loop spans 13 amino acids. V lost 4 bases to trimming and J lost 11 bases, with 15 bases between them. From germline, CDR1 is SGHTA and CDR2 FQGTGA. CDR3 coding DNA: TGTGCCAGCAGCTGGACTGGGAGCCCTAAGCAGTTCTTC. Translating gives CASSWTGSPKQFF.